These 8 T cell receptor beta chains were all obtained from the same sample, sequenced in a study of T cell responses to AZD1222 COVID-19 vaccine. Only in-frame clones appear in the TCRdb table, and some are missing; sequencing was by immunoSEQ multiplex PCR. The sample includes about 140,000 clones, about 80% of them seen just once. The material sequenced was peripheral blood, taken on day 0 of AZD1222 vaccination. Receptors originate from an adult in good health.

The gene calls are TRBV19 and TRBJ2-1; 10 nucleotides align to TRBD2. With 1 base clipped from V and 10 bases from J, the junction kept 10 bases outside the gene matches. The CDR3 extends over 16 amino acids. CDR1 is LNHDA, CDR2 SQIVND, per germline (reference sequence). The CDR3 DNA sequence: TGTGCCAGTAGTATAGGGGCGGGACTAGCGTTTCGGGAGCAGTTCTTC. Protein: CASSIGAGLAFREQFF.

This chain joins TRBV6-5 and TRBJ1-5; TRBD1 might be the D (6 bases). Germline loops: CDR1 MNHEY, CDR2 SVGAGI. Trimming removed 7 bases at V and 2 bases at J, with 9 bases between. This CDR3 region has 13 residues. The chain's CDR3 is CASTGVGNQPQHF. CDR3 bases: TGTGCCAGCACAGGGGTTGGCAATCAGCCCCAGCATTTT.

The chain uses TRBV7-6 and TRBJ1-2; 7 bases fit TRBD1. V dropped 5 bases and J dropped 2; count of bases not matched to a gene: 11. The CDR3 runs 16 residues. Germline CDR1 and CDR2: SGHVS and FNYEAQ. The CDR3 spells CASSPGGARTNYGYTF. The CDR3 bases are TGTGCCAGCAGCCCAGGGGGGGCGAGGACGAACTATGGCTACACCTTC. The full variable domain, in which reference TRBV7-6 and TRBJ1-2 provide the parts outside the CDR3, is GAGVSQSPRYKVTKRGQDVALRCDPISGHVSLYWYRQALGQGPEFLTYFNYEAQQDKSGLPNDRFSAERPEGSISTLTIQRTEQRDSAMYRCASSPGGARTNYGYTFGSGTRLTVV.

V is TRBV5-1 and J is TRBJ1-1; tentatively, D is TRBD1 (5 bases). The V gene lost 4 bases and the J gene lost 8 bases, with 18 bases spanning the gap. Germline-derived CDR1 and CDR2 are SGHRS and YFSETQ. This CDR3 is 14 amino acids long. The CDR3, as DNA: TGCGCCAGCAGCCCATGGAACCGGAGGGGAGAAGCTTTCTTT. The encoded protein is CASSPWNRRGEAFF. The whole variable domain, filled in from reference TRBV5-1 and TRBJ1-1, reads KAGVTQTPRYLIKTRGQQVTLSCSPISGHRSVSWYQQTPGQGLQFLFEYFSETQRNKGNFPGRFSGRQFSNSRSEMNVSTLELGDSALYLCASSPWNRRGEAFFGQGTRLTVV.

The chain has TRBV4-1 and TRBJ1-6; D perhaps matches TRBD1 (5 bases). In germline, CDR1 is MGHRA, CDR2 YSYEKL. Trimming left V 1 base short and J 5 bases short, with 9 bases between. The CDR3 loop spans 15 amino acids. CDR3 loop: CASSQAGGNNSPLHF. DNA for the CDR3: TGCGCCAGCAGCCAAGCGGGGGGAAATAATTCACCCCTCCACTTT.

This chain joins TRBV18 and TRBJ2-7, with 8 bases lining up with TRBD1. The V gene's germline CDR1 is KGHSH and CDR2 LQKENI. The ends lost 0 bases at V and 9 bases at J; junction bases unmatched: 7. The CDR3 sequence is 14 residues long. CDR3 sequence reads: CASSPPLRGQGQYF. Here the CDR3 DNA reads TGTGCCAGCTCACCACCGCTCAGGGGGCAGGGGCAGTACTTC.

The chain is built from TRBV7-8 and TRBJ2-7; no definite D call. The germline CDR1 and CDR2 sequences are SGHVS and FQNEAQ. The V end lost 5 bases, the J end lost 4 bases, and 6 bases lay between the germline ends. This CDR3 is built from 11 residues. CDR3 residues: CASSRNYEQYF. CDR3 DNA sequence: TGTGCCAGCAGCCGAAATTACGAGCAGTACTTC.

This clone was recorded at least ten times. This chain joins TRBV4-1 and TRBJ1-4; D not resolved. Per germline, CDR1 MGHRA and CDR2 YSYEKL. The V gene lost 2 bases and the J gene lost 0 bases, with 7 bases spanning the gap. The CDR3 runs to 15 residues. CDR3 amino acids: CASSQTTTTNEKLFF. In DNA, the CDR3 is TGCGCCAGCAGCCAAACGACAACAACTAATGAAAAACTGTTTTTT.